This T cell receptor beta chain was identified in a study of blood T cell repertoires in COVID-19. Study as a whole: COVID-19 samples from acute and convalescent phases originated in the United States, Italy and Spain. Sample material is recorded as cDNA or gDNA derived from T cells, B-cell-depleted T cells, or PBMCs.

In the authors' methods: For nucleated cells, counts were estimated from reference gene primer amplification. The repertoire was sequenced with immunoSEQ multiplex PCR; TCRdb's copy has only in-frame clones and lacks some. V, J and clone size reflect that table, while D and trimming were determined from the DNA. The table records about 280,000 clones, about 89% of them present only once. Losses at the gene ends were 2 bases for V and 2 bases for J; bases not matched to a gene: 6. This CDR3 has 15 amino acids. The germline V gene encodes CDR1 GTSNPN and CDR2 SVGIG (reference sequence). This TCR was recovered from a woman aged 40 to 50 who had recovered from COVID-19. The sample taken for sequencing was peripheral blood. The chain couples TRBV30 to TRBJ2-5; 9 positions agree with TRBD1. Here the CDR3 DNA reads TGTGCCTGGAGTCTCCCGGGACAGGGACAAGAGACCCAGTACTTC. Amino acids: CAWSLPGQGQETQYF.